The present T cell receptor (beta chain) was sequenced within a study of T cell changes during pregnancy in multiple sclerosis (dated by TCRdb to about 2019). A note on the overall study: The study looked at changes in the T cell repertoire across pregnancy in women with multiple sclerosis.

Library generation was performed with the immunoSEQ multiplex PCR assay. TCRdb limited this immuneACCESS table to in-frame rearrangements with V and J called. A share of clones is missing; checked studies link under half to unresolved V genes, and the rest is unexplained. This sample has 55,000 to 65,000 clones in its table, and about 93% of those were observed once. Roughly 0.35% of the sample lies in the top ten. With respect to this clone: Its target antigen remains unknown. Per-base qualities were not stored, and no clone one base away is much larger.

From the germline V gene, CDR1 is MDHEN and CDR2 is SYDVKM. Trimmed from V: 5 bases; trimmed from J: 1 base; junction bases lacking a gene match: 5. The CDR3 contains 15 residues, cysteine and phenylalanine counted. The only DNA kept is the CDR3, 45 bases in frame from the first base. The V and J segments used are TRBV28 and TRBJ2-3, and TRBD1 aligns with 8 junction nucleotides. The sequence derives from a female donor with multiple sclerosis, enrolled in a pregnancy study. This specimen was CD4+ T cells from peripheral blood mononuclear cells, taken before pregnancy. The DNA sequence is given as TGTGCCAGCAGTGCAGGGGGCGCCGGCACAGATACGCAGTATTTT. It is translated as CASSAGGAGTDTQYF.